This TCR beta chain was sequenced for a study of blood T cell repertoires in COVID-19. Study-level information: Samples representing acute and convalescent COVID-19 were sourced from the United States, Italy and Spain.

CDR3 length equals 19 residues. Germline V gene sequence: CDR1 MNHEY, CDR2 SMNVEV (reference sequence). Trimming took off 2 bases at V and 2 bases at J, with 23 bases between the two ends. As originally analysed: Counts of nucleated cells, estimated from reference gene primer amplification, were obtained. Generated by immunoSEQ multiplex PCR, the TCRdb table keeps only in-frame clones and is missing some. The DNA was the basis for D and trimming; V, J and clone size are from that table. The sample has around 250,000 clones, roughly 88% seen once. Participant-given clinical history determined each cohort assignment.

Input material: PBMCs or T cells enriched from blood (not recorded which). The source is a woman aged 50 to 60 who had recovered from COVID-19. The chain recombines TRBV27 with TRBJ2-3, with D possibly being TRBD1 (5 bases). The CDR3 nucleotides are TGTGCCAGCAGTTTAGAAGGTTTGGGGCGTCCGCGGCACACAGATACGCAGTATTTT. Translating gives CASSLEGLGRPRHTDTQYF.